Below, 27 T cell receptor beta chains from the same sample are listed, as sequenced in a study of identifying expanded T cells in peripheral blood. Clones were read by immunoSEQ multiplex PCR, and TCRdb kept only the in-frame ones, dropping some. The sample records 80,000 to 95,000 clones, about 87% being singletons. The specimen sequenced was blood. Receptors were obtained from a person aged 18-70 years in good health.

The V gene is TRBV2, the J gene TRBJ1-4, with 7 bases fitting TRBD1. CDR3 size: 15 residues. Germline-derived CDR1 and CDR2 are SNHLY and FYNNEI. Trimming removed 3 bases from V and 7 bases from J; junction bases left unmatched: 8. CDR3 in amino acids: CASSDTGARGEKLFF. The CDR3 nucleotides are TGTGCCAGCAGTGACACAGGGGCGAGGGGTGAAAAACTGTTTTTT.

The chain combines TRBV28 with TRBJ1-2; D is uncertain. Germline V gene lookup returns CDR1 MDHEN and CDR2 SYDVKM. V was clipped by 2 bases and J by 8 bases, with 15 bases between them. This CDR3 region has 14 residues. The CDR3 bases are TGTGCCAGCAGTTTAATTATCGGAGGCTTCGGCTACACCTTC. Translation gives CASSLIIGGFGYTF.

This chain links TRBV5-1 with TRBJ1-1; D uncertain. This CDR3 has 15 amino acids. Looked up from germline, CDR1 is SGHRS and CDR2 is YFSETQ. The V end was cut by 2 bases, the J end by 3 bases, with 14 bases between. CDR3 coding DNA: TGCGCCAGCAGCTTTATCGTTAGGCTGGACACTGAAGCTTTCTTT. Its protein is CASSFIVRLDTEAFF.

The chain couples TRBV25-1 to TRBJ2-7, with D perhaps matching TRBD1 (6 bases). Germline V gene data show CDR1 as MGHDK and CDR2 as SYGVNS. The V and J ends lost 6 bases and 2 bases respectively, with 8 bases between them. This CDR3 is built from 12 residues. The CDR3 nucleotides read TGTGCCAGCAGGGGACAAGCCTACGAGCAGTACTTC. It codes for CASRGQAYEQYF.

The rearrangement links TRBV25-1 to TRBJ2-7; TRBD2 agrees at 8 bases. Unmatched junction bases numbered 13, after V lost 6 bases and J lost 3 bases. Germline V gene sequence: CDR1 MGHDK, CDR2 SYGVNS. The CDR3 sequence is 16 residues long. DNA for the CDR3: TGTGCCAGCAGCGCAATAGGGACTAGTGGAGACTACGAGCAGTACTTC. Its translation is CASSAIGTSGDYEQYF.

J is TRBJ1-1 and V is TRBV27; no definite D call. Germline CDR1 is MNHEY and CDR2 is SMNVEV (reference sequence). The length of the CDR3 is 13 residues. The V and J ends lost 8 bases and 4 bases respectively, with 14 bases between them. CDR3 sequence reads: CASQFQYGTEAFF. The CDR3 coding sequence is TGTGCCAGCCAATTCCAATATGGCACTGAAGCTTTCTTT.

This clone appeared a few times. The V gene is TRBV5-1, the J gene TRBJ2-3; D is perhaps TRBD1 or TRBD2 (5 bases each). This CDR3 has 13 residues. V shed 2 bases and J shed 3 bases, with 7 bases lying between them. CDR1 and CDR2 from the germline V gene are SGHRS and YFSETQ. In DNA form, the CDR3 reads TGCGCCAGCAGCTTCGAGGGGACAGATACGCAGTATTTT. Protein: CASSFEGTDTQYF. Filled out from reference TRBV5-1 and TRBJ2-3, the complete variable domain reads KAGVTQTPRYLIKTRGQQVTLSCSPISGHRSVSWYQQTPGQGLQFLFEYFSETQRNKGNFPGRFSGRQFSNSRSEMNVSTLELGDSALYLCASSFEGTDTQYFGPGTRLTVL.

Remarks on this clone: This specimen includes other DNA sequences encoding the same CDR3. The CDR3 DNA follows: TGCAGTGCTAGAACAACCTACGAGCAGTACTTC. Translation: CSARTTYEQYF. The gene calls are TRBV20-1 and TRBJ2-7; D unresolved. CDR1 DFQATT and CDR2 SNEGSKA come from the germline V gene (reference sequence). V was cut by 2 bases and J by 2 bases, with 4 bases left in between. There are 11 residues in the CDR3.

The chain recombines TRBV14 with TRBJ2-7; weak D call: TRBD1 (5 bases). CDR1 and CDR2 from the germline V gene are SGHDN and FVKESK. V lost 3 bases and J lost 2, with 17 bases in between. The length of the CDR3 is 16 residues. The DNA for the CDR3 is TGTGCCAGCAGCCACTATACCGACAGATCTACCTACGAGCAGTACTTC. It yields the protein CASSHYTDRSTYEQYF.

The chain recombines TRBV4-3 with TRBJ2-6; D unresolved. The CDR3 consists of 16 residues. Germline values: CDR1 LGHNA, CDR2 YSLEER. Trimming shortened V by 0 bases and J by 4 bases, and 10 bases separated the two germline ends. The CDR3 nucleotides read TGCGCCAGCAGCCAAGACCCGCAGGCGGGGGCCAACGTCCTGACTTTC. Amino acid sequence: CASSQDPQAGANVLTF.

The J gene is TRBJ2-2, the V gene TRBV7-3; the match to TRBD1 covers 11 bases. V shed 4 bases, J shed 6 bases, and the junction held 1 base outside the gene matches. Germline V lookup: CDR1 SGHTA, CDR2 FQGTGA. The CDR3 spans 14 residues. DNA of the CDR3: TGTGCCAGCAGCTGGGGACAGGGGGCCGGGGAGCTGTTTTTT. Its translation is CASSWGQGAGELFF.

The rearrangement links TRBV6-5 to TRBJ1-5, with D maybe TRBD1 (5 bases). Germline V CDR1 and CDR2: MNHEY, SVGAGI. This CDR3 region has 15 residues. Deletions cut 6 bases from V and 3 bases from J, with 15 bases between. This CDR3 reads CASRRTGTVNQPQHF. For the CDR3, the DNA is TGTGCCAGCAGACGTACCGGGACGGTCAATCAGCCCCAGCATTTT.

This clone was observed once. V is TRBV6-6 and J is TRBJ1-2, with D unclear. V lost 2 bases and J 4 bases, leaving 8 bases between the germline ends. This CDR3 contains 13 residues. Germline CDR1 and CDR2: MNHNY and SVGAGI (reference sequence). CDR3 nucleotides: TGTGCCAGCAGTTACCAGGTCGCCTATGGCTACACCTTC. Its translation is CASSYQVAYGYTF.

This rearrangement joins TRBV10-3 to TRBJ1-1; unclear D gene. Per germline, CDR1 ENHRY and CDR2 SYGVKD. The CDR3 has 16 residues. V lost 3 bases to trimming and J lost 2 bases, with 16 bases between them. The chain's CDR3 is CAISEEPGQPNTEAFF. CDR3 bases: TGTGCCATCAGTGAAGAACCCGGGCAGCCAAACACTGAAGCTTTCTTT.

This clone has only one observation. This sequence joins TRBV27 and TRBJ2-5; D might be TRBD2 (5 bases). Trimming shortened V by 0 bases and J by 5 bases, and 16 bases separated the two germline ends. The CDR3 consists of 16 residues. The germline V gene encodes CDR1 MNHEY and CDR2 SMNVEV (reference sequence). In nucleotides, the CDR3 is TGTGCCAGCAGTTTATCCCCTAGCTTTTCTTTGGAGACCCAGTACTTC. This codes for CASSLSPSFSLETQYF.

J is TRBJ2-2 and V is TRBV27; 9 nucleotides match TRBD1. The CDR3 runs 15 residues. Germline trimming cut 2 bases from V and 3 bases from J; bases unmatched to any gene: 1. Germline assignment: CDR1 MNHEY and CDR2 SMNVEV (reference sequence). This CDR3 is CASSLGTGYTGELFF. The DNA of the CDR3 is TGTGCCAGCAGTTTAGGGACAGGGTACACCGGGGAGCTGTTTTTT.

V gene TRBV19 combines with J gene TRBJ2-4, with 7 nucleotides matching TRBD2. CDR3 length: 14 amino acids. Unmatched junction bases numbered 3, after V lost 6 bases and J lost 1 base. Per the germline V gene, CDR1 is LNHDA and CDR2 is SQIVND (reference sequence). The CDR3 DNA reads TGTGCCAGTAGCCCACTAGCGGCCAAAAACATTCAGTACTTC. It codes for CASSPLAAKNIQYF.

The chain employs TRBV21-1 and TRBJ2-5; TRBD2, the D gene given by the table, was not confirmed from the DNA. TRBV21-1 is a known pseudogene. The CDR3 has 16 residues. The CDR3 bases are TGTGCCAGCAGCAAAGGTCGGGGCGGGAAGGGGGAGACCCAGTACTTC. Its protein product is CASSKGRGGKGETQYF.

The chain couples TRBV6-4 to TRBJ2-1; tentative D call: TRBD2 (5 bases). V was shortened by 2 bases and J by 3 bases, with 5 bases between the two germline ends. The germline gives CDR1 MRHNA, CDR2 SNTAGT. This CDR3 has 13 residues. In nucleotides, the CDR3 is TGTGCCAGCAGTGACCGGGACTACAATGAGCAGTTCTTC. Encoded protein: CASSDRDYNEQFF.

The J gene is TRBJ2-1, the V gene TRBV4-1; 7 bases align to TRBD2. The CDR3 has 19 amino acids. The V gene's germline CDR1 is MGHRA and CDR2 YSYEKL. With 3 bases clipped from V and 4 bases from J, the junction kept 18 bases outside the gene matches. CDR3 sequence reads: CASSQNHPAGRGNYNEQFF. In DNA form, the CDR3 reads TGCGCCAGCAGCCAGAATCACCCGGCAGGGCGGGGGAATTACAATGAGCAGTTCTTC.

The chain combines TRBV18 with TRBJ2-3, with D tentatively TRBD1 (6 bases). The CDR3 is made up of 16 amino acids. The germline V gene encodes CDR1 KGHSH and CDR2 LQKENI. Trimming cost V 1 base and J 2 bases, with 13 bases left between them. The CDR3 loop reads CASSPQGGSLTDTQYF. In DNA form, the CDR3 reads TGTGCCAGCTCACCACAAGGGGGTTCACTCACAGATACGCAGTATTTT. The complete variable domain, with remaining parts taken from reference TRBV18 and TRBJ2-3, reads NAGVMQNPRHLVRRRGQEARLRCSPMKGHSHVYWYRQLPEEGLKFMVYLQKENIIDESGMPKERFSAEFPKEGPSILRIQQVVRGDSAAYFCASSPQGGSLTDTQYFGPGTRLTVL.

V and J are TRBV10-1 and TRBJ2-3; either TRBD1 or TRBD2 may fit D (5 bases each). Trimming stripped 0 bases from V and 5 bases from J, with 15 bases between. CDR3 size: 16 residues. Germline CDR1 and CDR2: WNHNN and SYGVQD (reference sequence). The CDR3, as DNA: TGCGCCAGCAGTGAGTCTAAAGGTGCTGGGGGAGATACGCAGTATTTT. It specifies CASSESKGAGGDTQYF.

In DNA, the CDR3 is TGTGCCAGCAGCTCGCGTGAAGCCACTAACTATGGCTACACCTTC. As protein: CASSSREATNYGYTF. The J gene is TRBJ1-2, the V gene TRBV13; D is undetermined. Germline V lookup: CDR1 PRHDT, CDR2 FYEKMQ (reference sequence). The CDR3 has 15 residues. The germline V and J ends were trimmed by 4 bases and 0 bases, with 12 bases remaining between them.

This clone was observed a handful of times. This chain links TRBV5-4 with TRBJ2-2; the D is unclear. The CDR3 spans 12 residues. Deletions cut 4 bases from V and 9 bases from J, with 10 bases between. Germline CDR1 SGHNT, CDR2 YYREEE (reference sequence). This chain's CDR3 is CASSTTDRELFF. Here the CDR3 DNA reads TGTGCCAGCAGCACTACCGACAGGGAGCTGTTTTTT.

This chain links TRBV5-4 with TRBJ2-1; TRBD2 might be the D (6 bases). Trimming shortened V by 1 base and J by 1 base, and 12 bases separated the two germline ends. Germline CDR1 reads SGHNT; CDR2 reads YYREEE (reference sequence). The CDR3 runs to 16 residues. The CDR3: CASSLLGLPSYNEQFF. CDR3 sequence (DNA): TGTGCCAGCAGCTTGCTGGGACTCCCTTCCTACAATGAGCAGTTCTTC.

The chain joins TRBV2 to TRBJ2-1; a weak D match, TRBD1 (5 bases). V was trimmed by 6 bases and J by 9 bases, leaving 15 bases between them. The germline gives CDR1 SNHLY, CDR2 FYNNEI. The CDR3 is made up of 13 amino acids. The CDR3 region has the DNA TGTGCCAGCAGACACGAAGGGGTTCGTGAGCAGTTCTTC. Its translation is CASRHEGVREQFF.

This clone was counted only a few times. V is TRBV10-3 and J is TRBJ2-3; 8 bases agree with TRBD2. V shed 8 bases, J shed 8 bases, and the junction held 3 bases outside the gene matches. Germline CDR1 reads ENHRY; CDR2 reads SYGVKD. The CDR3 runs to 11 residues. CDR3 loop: CAIDGGGTQYF. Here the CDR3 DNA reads TGTGCCATCGACGGGGGGGGTACGCAGTATTTT.